Shown below are 10 T cell receptor beta chains from a single sample sequenced in a study of patients and donors after allogeneic stem cell transplantation (dated by TCRdb to about 2020). The library relied on RT-PCR. This sample was sequenced with a NextSeq 550. TCRdb trimmed public reads at Q25 via fastp, called clones via MiXCR and kept in-frame beta chains. Merged by CDR3 protein, the rows form single entries marked with the most common genes and DNA. The table for this sample lists approximately 38,000 distinct CDR3 sequences; about 31% of them were counted only once. The ten largest account for 55% to 75% of the sample. Sequencing was performed on blood, either unsorted or a sorted T cell fraction (not recorded which). Receptors were obtained from a human donor who was either an allogeneic HSCT recipient or a stem cell or donor lymphocyte infusion donor (not recorded which). It is not recorded whose cells these are; they may come from a transplant donor.

The chain joins TRBV5-1 to TRBJ2-7; 13 positions match TRBD2. V lost 4 bases to trimming and J lost 2 bases; unmatched junction nucleotides: 6. The CDR3 is 16 residues long. The germline gives CDR1 SGHRS, CDR2 YFSETQ. DNA of the CDR3: TGCGCCAGCAGCCCGGGACTAGCGGGGAGAACCTACGAGCAGTACTTC. This gives the protein CASSPGLAGRTYEQYF.

This clonotype was picked up a small number of times. The chain combines TRBV20-1 with TRBJ2-4; D is undetermined. V lost 3 bases and J lost 0, with 12 bases in between. Per the germline V gene, CDR1 is DFQATT and CDR2 is SNEGSKA (reference sequence). CDR3 length: 15 residues. The CDR3 DNA is TGCAGTGCTAGTACGGGTCGACTAGCCAAAAACATTCAGTACTTC. Translation: CSASTGRLAKNIQYF.

This sequence joins TRBV28 and TRBJ2-7; a weak D match, TRBD1 (5 bases). This CDR3 has 14 residues. In germline, CDR1 is MDHEN, CDR2 SYDVKM. Between the trimmed V and J ends, which lost 3 bases and 6 bases, there was a span of 15 bases. CDR3 in DNA: TGTGCCAGCAGTTTTAAAGGGGCCCTGGGCGAGCAGTACTTC. Translated, it gives CASSFKGALGEQYF.

This clonotype was observed a few times. V and J are TRBV6-2 or TRBV6-3 and TRBJ2-7, with 8 bases identical to TRBD2. CDR1 and CDR2 from the germline V gene are MNHEY and SVGEGT. Losses at the gene ends were 6 bases for V and 0 bases for J; bases not matched to a gene: 7. The CDR3 consists of 15 residues. CDR3 amino acids: CASSRTTSVSYEQYF. As DNA, the CDR3 is TGTGCCAGCAGCCGGACGACTAGCGTCTCCTACGAGCAGTACTTC.

This clonotype was picked up a small number of times. This sequence joins TRBV4-3 and TRBJ1-5, with a tentative D call TRBD1 (6 bases). This CDR3 is 15 amino acids long. Germline values: CDR1 LGHNA, CDR2 YSLEER. Between the trimmed V and J ends, which lost 1 base and 3 bases, there was a span of 10 bases. CDR3 amino acids: CASSQAWTDNQPQHF. The CDR3 nucleotides are TGCGCCAGCAGCCAAGCTTGGACAGACAATCAGCCCCAGCATTTT.

V gene TRBV9 combines with J gene TRBJ2-4; no clear D gene. The CDR3 is 15 amino acids. In germline, CDR1 is SGDLS, CDR2 YYNGEE. The V gene lost 0 bases and the J gene lost 7 bases, with 14 bases spanning the gap. The CDR3 loop reads CASSVGGHLGNIQYF. In nucleotides, the CDR3 is TGTGCCAGCAGCGTAGGTGGCCACCTGGGGAACATTCAGTACTTC.

The chain couples TRBV18 to TRBJ2-5; D unclear. The CDR3 length is 11 residues. V lost 5 bases and J 4 bases, leaving 5 bases between the germline ends. Germline loops: CDR1 KGHSH, CDR2 LQKENI. The CDR3 loop reads CASSTAETQYF. The CDR3 bases are TGTGCCAGCTCAACCGCAGAGACCCAGTACTTC.

In its sample, this clonotype was seen a few times. The chain uses TRBV4-3 and TRBJ2-7; 10 bases line up with TRBD2. In germline, CDR1 is LGHNA, CDR2 YSLEER. V gave up 4 bases and J gave up 2 bases; unmatched junction bases: 14. The CDR3 is 18 residues long. DNA of the CDR3: TGCGCCAGCAGCCCTAGAATCGGGCTAGCGGGAGTCGCCTACGAGCAGTACTTC. Residues: CASSPRIGLAGVAYEQYF.

The chain combines TRBV10-3 with TRBJ2-7; 7 bases agree with TRBD1. CDR3 length: 14 amino acids. From germline, CDR1 is ENHRY and CDR2 SYGVKD. After removal of 3 bases from V and 1 base from J, the junction contained 3 bases not matched to a gene. The CDR3 DNA reads TGTGCCATCAGTGATTCGACAGGGTCCTACGAGCAGTACTTC. Protein sequence: CAISDSTGSYEQYF.

The chain employs TRBV7-9 and TRBJ2-3; TRBD2 agrees at 10 bases. Germline V gene sequence: CDR1 SEHNR, CDR2 FQNEAQ (reference sequence). This CDR3 region has 16 residues. With V trimmed by 8 bases and J by 3 bases, 11 bases remained unmatched. CDR3 amino acids: CASFTAGTSDTDTQYF. The CDR3 DNA reads TGTGCCAGCTTCACTGCCGGGACTAGCGATACAGATACGCAGTATTTT.